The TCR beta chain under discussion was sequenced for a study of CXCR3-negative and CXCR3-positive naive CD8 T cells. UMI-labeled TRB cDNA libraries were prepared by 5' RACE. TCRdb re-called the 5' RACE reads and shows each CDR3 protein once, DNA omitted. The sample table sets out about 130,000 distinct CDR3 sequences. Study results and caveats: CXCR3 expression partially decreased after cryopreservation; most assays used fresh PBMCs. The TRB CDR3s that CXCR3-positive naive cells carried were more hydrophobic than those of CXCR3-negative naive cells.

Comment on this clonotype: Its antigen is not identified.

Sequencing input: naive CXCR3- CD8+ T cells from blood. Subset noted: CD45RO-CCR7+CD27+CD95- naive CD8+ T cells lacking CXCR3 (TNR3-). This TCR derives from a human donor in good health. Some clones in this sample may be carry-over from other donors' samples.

CDR3: CASIPDRDRDHEQYF. The J gene is TRBJ2-7, the V gene TRBV28; without DNA, the TCRdb call of TRBD1 cannot be checked. The CDR3 covers 15 residues. The germline V gene encodes CDR1 MDHEN and CDR2 SYDVKM.